This is a list of T cell receptor beta chains from one sample in a study of T cell changes during pregnancy in multiple sclerosis. Using immunoSEQ multiplex PCR, the repertoire was profiled, and TCRdb retains in-frame clones only, with some absent. The repertoire holds tens of thousands of clones, with roughly 89% as singletons. Sample: peripheral blood, taken in the second trimester of pregnancy. These receptors were collected from a female donor with multiple sclerosis, enrolled in a pregnancy study. Both conserved end residues are part of each CDR3. Some rows mark clone size as missing; the rest say once, few, many or name a class of expanded clone.

V gene,clone size,CDR3 protein
TRBV19,-,CASSIGQGVSYEQYF
TRBV12-5,-,CASGLVHGETNEKLFF
TRBV11-2,-,CASSLVRSDTQYF
TRBV7-7,-,CASSPRTSGSNEQFF
TRBV9,-,CASSLQGITGELFF
TRBV28,-,CASSNSFLEAGELFF
TRBV29-1,-,CSGAGLSSTDTQYF
TRBV2,-,CASSPQGVQYNEQFF
TRBV19,-,CASTLTGLAENTGELFF
TRBV5-8,-,CASSPGTGDNEKLFF
TRBV19,once,CASSARRATNEKLFF
TRBV5-5,-,CASTGQGETQYF
TRBV9,-,CASSSAFGQNGNTIYF
TRBV7-9,once,CASSLGRVGHPIADYGYTF
TRBV28,-,CASIASGSSYEQYF
TRBV4-2,-,CASSQGPDRGTNYGYTF
TRBV10-3,-,CAISSTGGEPINYGYTF
TRBV6-4,-,CASSDSKDSLSYEQYF
TRBV9,-,CASSVRAGGPVEQFF
TRBV29-1,-,CSVRRQGNTGELFF
TRBV5-1,-,CAISARGLNTEAFF
TRBV18,few,CASSRQDSGNTIYF
TRBV11-2,-,CASSLVEIGSVGNNEQFF
TRBV7-9,-,CASRKSGGEQNIQYF
TRBV4-1,-,CASSQAGGGGEFF
TRBV5-8,-,CASSLFRQGSSDTEAFF
TRBV23-1,-,CASSRAGRPSPLHF
TRBV19,-,CASSAVYNSPLHF
TRBV11-2,-,CASSLVSSGGLWETQYF
TRBV21-1,-,CALPKGTGSNNSPLHF
TRBV7-8,-,CASSLPRPSGRAHRGSTQYF
TRBV28,-,CASSSTPHTDTQYF
TRBV6-5,-,CASRRGPDYGYTF
TRBV15,-,CATSRPSTDTQYF
TRBV21-1,-,CASSKEGVLQETQYF
TRBV7-6,once,CASSLVGARETQYF
TRBV6-1,once,CASSEEGTGDEAFF
TRBV6-5,-,CASSKGTGSQPQHF
TRBV6-6,-,CASSDRGGEQFF
TRBV4-3,-,CASSHLGRANTEAFF
TRBV18,-,CASSRRTATNEKLFF
TRBV11-3,-,CASSLASLMNTEAFF
TRBV28,once,CASRSTGLYGYTF
TRBV4-1,once,CASSQVDRLPYEQYF
TRBV10-3,-,CATQPRQGFYGYTF
TRBV20-1,few,CSASSGGYAFF
TRBV19,-,CAKGQANTEAFF
TRBV19,once,CASSKGDRMNTEAFF
TRBV30,-,CAWSARVLGGYTF
TRBV7-2,-,CASRAGGPGETQYF
TRBV30,-,CAWSVGQGAYEQYF
TRBV7-9,-,CASSPSPLVPGVGYGYTF
TRBV28,once,CASSLGGRPYNEQFF
TRBV7-9,-,CASSRGNEKLFF
TRBV5-6,-,CASSLGTGYNEQFF
TRBV2,-,CASRAGLNYNEQFF
TRBV10-2,-,CASSDLGPSLAGGPEGYEQFF